The clone carrying this T cell receptor (beta chain) was picked up a small number of times. Antigen: not known. Each CDR3 protein is one row after TCRdb ran MiXCR on the 5' RACE reads. Of 1.5 million to 2 million distinct CDR3 sequences listed, roughly 35% are singletons. These data originate in a study of identical twins. Study-wide results and limits: Reduced insertions were recorded for abundant cord blood beta clonotypes, with no such pattern in memory repertoires. Analyses of zero insertions could be partly confounded by invariant MAIT and iNKT cells.

Healthy Caucasians provided all donations. The sequencing sample was made of cord blood. This TCR was sampled from a newborn girl in good health.

This CDR3 reads CSAREDRRSRSYEQYF. CDR3 DNA: TGCAGTGCTAGAGAGGACAGGCGGTCCAGATCCTACGAGCAGTACTTC. The chain carries TRBV20-1 and TRBJ2-7; 7 nucleotides match TRBD1. CDR1 is DFQATT, CDR2 SNEGSKA, per germline (reference sequence). V shed 0 bases, J shed 1 base, and the junction held 9 bases outside the gene matches. CDR3 length: 16 amino acids.